This TCR beta chain was observed in a study of vaccination effects on CD4 cells after COVID-19. Study background: It was two doses of either the BNT162b2 or mRNA-1273 vaccine that participants received.

For this clone: Its target is not known.

V shed 5 bases and J 3 bases; nucleotides not matched to a gene: 13. CDR3 length: 18 residues. Germline CDR1 reads MNHEY; CDR2 reads SMNVEV (reference sequence). Peptide-pool stimulation followed by sequencing identified expanded antigen-specific CD4+ clonotypes in the ViraFEST assay. Researchers isolated CD4+ T cells once approximately ten days of culture had elapsed. Infection dated between March and December 2020, before the Alpha, Beta and Delta variants reached the United States. A few million PBMC were placed in each well, which was supplemented with about 9.3 IU/ml IL-2 and about 10 ug/ml peptides. The data were produced by immunoSEQ multiplex PCR, yet TCRdb's version contains in-frame clones alone and is incomplete. The table has under 25,000 clones, approximately 74% seen once.

The source of this sequence is a human donor who had a prior SARS-CoV-2 infection. Sequencing used CD4+ T cells from PBMCs cultured with SARS-CoV-2 spike peptides, obtained before COVID-19 vaccination. This chain connects TRBV27 to TRBJ2-7; 13 nucleotides agree with TRBD2. The CDR3 region is CASSPGLAGEGGYYEQYF. CDR3 DNA: TGTGCCAGCAGTCCCGGACTAGCGGGAGAGGGGGGGTACTACGAGCAGTACTTC.